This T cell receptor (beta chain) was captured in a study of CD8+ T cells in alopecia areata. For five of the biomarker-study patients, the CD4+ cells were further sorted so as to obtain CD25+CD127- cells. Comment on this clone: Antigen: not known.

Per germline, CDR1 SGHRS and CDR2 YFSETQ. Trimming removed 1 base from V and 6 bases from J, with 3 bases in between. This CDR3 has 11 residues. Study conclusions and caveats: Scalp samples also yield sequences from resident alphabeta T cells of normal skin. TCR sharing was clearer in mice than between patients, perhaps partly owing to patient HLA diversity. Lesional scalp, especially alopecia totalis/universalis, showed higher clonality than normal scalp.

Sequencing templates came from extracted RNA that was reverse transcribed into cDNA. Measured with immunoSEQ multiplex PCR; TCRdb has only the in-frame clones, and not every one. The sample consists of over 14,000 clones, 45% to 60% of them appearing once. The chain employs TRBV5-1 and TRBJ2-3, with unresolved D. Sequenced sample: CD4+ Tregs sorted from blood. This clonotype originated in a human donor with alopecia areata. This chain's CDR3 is CASSLRDTQYF. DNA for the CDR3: TGCGCCAGCAGCTTGCGGGATACGCAGTATTTT.